The 27 T cell receptor beta chains below come from one sample, sequenced in a study of T cells in women clearing cervical HPV infection (dated 2018 in TCRdb). Library prep was done by the immunoSEQ multiplex PCR assay. The table comes from immuneACCESS by way of TCRdb, which keeps in-frame sequences with V and J called. Part of the clones is missing from these tables; in studies checked, under half for an unresolved V gene and the rest for unknown reasons. The table for this sample records around 12,000 clones. Of the sample, roughly 9.4% falls within the top ten clones. Sequencing was carried out using blood buffy coat. The receptor source for this set is a woman between 18 and 70 years old with a cervical HPV16 infection that either progressed to CIN3+ or cleared (not recorded which).

About this clone: The CDR3 goes on 3 residues after the read ends, and that part is filled in from the germline J gene. V is TRBV19 and J is TRBJ1-2; D not resolved. Per germline, CDR1 LNHDA and CDR2 SQIVND (reference sequence). This CDR3 is 16 amino acids long. V lost 5 bases and J 6 bases, leaving 22 bases between the germline ends. CDR3 loop: CASSPEGRPLTDGYTF. The CDR3 DNA, read in part, is TGTGCCAGTAGTCCGGAGGGCCGACCTCTAACGGATGGC.

About this clone itself: The sequence runs out 3 residues before the end of the CDR3; the remainder is reconstructed from the germline J gene. The chain links TRBV5-1 to TRBJ2-7, with D possibly being TRBD1 (5 bases). V was pared by 5 bases and J by 3 bases, with 15 bases between. In germline, CDR1 is SGHRS, CDR2 YFSETQ. The CDR3 covers 14 residues. Incomplete CDR3 DNA: TGCGCCAGCAGTTTTACGACAGATATCTACGAG. Amino acid sequence: CASSFTTDIYE. The CDR3 in its entirety is CASSFTTDIYEQYF.

A remark on this clone: The read finishes 3 residues shy of the CDR3 end, and the germline J gene is used to complete it. J is TRBJ2-2 and V is TRBV18, with D perhaps matching TRBD1 (6 bases). Germline V gene sequence: CDR1 KGHSH, CDR2 LQKENI. The CDR3 has 16 amino acids. The ends were cut back, 1 base at V and 2 bases at J, with 11 bases in the middle. Incomplete CDR3 DNA: TGTGCCAGCTCACCACTTGCCGGGACAAACACCGGGGAG. This codes for CASSPLAGTNTGE. The CDR3 in its entirety is CASSPLAGTNTGELFF.

With respect to this clone: The CDR3 end is not reached by the read, which stops 3 residues before it; the germline J gene fills it in. V usage is TRBV7-2 and J usage is TRBJ2-1; maybe TRBD2 (6 bases). The V gene lost 5 bases and the J gene lost 2 bases, with 13 bases spanning the gap. The germline V gene has CDR1 SGHTA and CDR2 FQGNSA. The CDR3 has 15 amino acids. CDR3 DNA (partial): TGTGCCAGCAGCAGGGACTCTGGGACCTACAATGAG. It encodes CASSRDSGTYNE. The full-length CDR3 reads as CASSRDSGTYNEQFF.

Concerning this clone: The read finishes 3 residues shy of the CDR3 end, and the germline J gene is used to complete it. The rearrangement links TRBV30 to TRBJ2-3; 8 positions match TRBD2. This CDR3 spans 13 amino acids. Germline loops: CDR1 GTSNPN, CDR2 SVGIG (reference sequence). The chain's CDR3 is CAWSGLAGETQYF. CDR3 DNA, as far as it was read: TGTGCCTGGAGCGGACTAGCAGGGGAGACG.

To note about this clone: Read coverage stops 3 residues before the CDR3 terminus; the germline J gene supplies the remainder. The chain is built from TRBV13 and TRBJ1-4; D gene unclear. CDR3 length: 12 residues. Germline CDR1 is PRHDT and CDR2 is FYEKMQ (reference sequence). CDR3 DNA (partial): TGTGCCAGCAGCCAATTCGGTTCACCA. This encodes CASSQFGSP. The full CDR3 reads CASSQFGSPLFF.

About this clone itself: From the germline J gene comes the end of the CDR3, since the read stops 3 residues before it. The gene calls are TRBV7-2 and TRBJ1-2; maybe TRBD1 (6 bases). The CDR3 is 16 residues long. Germline loops: CDR1 SGHTA, CDR2 FQGNSA. The CDR3 sequence: CASSLAERGGGSDYTF. The CDR3 DNA, read in part, is TGTGCCAGCAGCTTAGCCGAGCGGGGGGGCGGGAGTGAC.

As concerns this clone: Sequencing ends 3 residues short of the CDR3 end; the germline J gene provides the rest. The V and J genes are TRBV7-2 and TRBJ2-5; possibly TRBD2 for D (5 bases). Deletions cut 0 bases from V and 2 bases from J, with 13 bases between. The CDR3 is 16 residues long. CDR1 is SGHTA, CDR2 FQGNSA, per germline. CDR3 DNA, as far as it was read: TGTGCCAGCAGCTTAGCGTCCGCGACTACGCAAGAGACC. Its protein product is CASSLASATTQET. The whole CDR3 sequence is CASSLASATTQETQYF.

Judged by frequency, this clone is medium-sized. The CDR3 end is not reached by the read, which stops 3 residues before it; the germline J gene fills it in. V is TRBV19 and J is TRBJ2-3, with D perhaps TRBD2 (6 bases). Trimming took 3 bases from V and 2 from J, leaving 12 bases between them. The CDR3 consists of 15 residues. Germline-derived CDR1 and CDR2 are LNHDA and SQIVND (reference sequence). CDR3: CASSIGRGNTDTQYF. CDR3 DNA, as far as it was read: TGTGCCAGTAGTATCGGGCGGGGTAACACAGATACG.

According to its frequency, this clone is medium-sized. The DNA read from the CDR3 is TGTGCCAGCAGCCGGGGACAGGGAAGTGGTCAGCCC. Its protein is CASSRGQGSGQP. The CDR3, in full, reads CASSRGQGSGQPQHF. The V gene is TRBV7-9, the J gene TRBJ1-5, with 9 nucleotides matching TRBD1. The read halts 3 residues ahead of the CDR3 end, with the missing end drawn from the germline J gene. The junction had 8 bases not matched to a gene; V was cut back by 5 bases and J by 6 bases. From germline, CDR1 is SEHNR and CDR2 FQNEAQ (reference sequence). This CDR3 spans 15 amino acids. Full variable domain (remainder filled in from reference TRBV7-9 and TRBJ1-5): DTGVSQNPRHKITKRGQNVTFRCDPISEHNRLYWYRQTLGQGPEFLTYFQNEAQLEKSRLLSDRFSAERPKGSFSTLEIQRTEQGDSAMYLCASSRGQGSGQPQHFGDGTRLSIL.

Details on this clone: The read terminates 3 residues before the CDR3 end, so the remaining end is supplied by the germline J gene. The chain has TRBV4-1 and TRBJ1-4, with 8 bases fitting TRBD1. The germline V gene has CDR1 MGHRA and CDR2 YSYEKL. The V gene end was trimmed by 6 bases and the J gene end by 6 bases; junction bases not matched to a gene: 6. This CDR3 has 14 residues. The CDR3 bases that were read are TGCGCCAGCAGTCAACAGGGGGGAGATGAAAAA. This encodes CASSQQGGDEK. The CDR3 reads in full as CASSQQGGDEKLFF.

Comment on this clone: The sequence runs out 3 residues before the end of the CDR3; the remainder is reconstructed from the germline J gene. The gene calls are TRBV20-1 and TRBJ1-1; a weak D match, TRBD1 (6 bases). The CDR3 consists of 14 residues. Trimming cost V 0 bases and J 3 bases, with 11 bases left between them. Germline-derived CDR1 and CDR2 are DFQATT and SNEGSKA (reference sequence). The CDR3 loop is CSARDQGRYTEAFF. The CDR3 bases that were read are TGCAGTGCTAGAGATCAGGGGAGGTACACTGAA.

Note on this clone: The observed sequence ends 3 residues before the CDR3 terminus, with the missing tail filled in from the germline J gene. The rearrangement joins TRBV12-3 or TRBV12-4 to TRBJ2-7; 7 bases match TRBD1. This CDR3 spans 14 amino acids. Germline trimming cut 6 bases from V and 1 base from J; bases unmatched to any gene: 6. The covered CDR3 bases are TGTGCCAGCAGGAGTCAGGGGGATTCCTACGAG. It specifies CASRSQGDSYE. The complete CDR3 sequence is CASRSQGDSYEQYF.

For this clone: The CDR3 goes on 3 residues after the read ends, and that part is filled in from the germline J gene. V gene TRBV5-1 combines with J gene TRBJ2-3; 13 bases agree with TRBD2. Germline assignment: CDR1 SGHRS and CDR2 YFSETQ. V lost 3 bases and J lost 4; bases outside the gene matches: 5. This CDR3 spans 16 amino acids. The CDR3 region is CASSSTSGGAADTQYF. The part of the CDR3 DNA that was read is TGCGCCAGCAGCTCCACTAGCGGGGGGGCTGCAGATACG.

In the case of this clone: The read is 3 residues too short to cover the CDR3 end, so that end is filled in from the germline J gene. The chain has TRBV7-6 and TRBJ2-2; the match to TRBD2 covers 7 bases. Germline V gene sequence: CDR1 SGHVS, CDR2 FNYEAQ. V trimming: 5 bases; J trimming: 6 bases; junction bases outside the gene matches: 9. The CDR3 has 15 amino acids. The CDR3 loop is CASSPDYRGAGELFF. CDR3 DNA (partial): TGTGCCAGCAGCCCCGACTACCGGGGGGCCGGGGAG.

For this clone: Read sequence stops 3 residues before the CDR3 end, and the germline J gene provides the missing end. This chain links TRBV7-3 with TRBJ2-2; 8 bases align to TRBD1. Trimming removed 5 bases from V and 6 bases from J; junction bases left unmatched: 5. CDR1 and CDR2 (germline): SGHTA, FQGTGA. This CDR3 has 14 residues. The CDR3 region is CASSPRQGPGELFF. The DNA read from the CDR3 is TGTGCCAGCAGCCCGAGACAGGGGCCCGGGGAG.

In the case of this clone: The read terminates 3 residues before the CDR3 end, so the remaining end is supplied by the germline J gene. The V and J genes are TRBV2 and TRBJ1-2; maybe TRBD1 (6 bases). CDR3 length: 13 residues. Germline V gene data show CDR1 as SNHLY and CDR2 as FYNNEI. Here the CDR3 reads CASSRDTSNDYTF. CDR3 bases read: TGTGCCAGCAGTCGGGACACAAGCAATGAC.

On this clone: The read ends 3 residues shy of where the CDR3 ends; the end is completed using the germline J gene. The rearrangement links TRBV7-2 to TRBJ2-7, with D possibly TRBD2 on 6 matching bases. V lost 2 bases to trimming and J lost 2 bases, with 13 bases between them. CDR3 length equals 15 residues. Germline lookup yields CDR1 SGHTA and CDR2 FQGNSA. The CDR3 is CASSLPPGLTYEQYF. Partial CDR3 DNA: TGTGCCAGCAGCTTACCCCCGGGACTGACCTACGAG. Full variable domain (outside the CDR3, taken from reference TRBV7-2 and TRBJ2-7): GAGVSQSPSNKVTEKGKDVELRCDPISGHTALYWYRQSLGQGLEFLIYFQGNSAPDKSGLPSDRFSAERTGGSVSTLTIQRTQQEDSAVYLCASSLPPGLTYEQYFGPGTRLTVT.

Of note for this clone: The read falls 3 residues short of the CDR3 end, and the missing part is taken from the germline J gene. The chain links TRBV5-1 to TRBJ2-7; D gene uncertain. The CDR3 contains 12 residues. In germline, CDR1 is SGHRS, CDR2 YFSETQ. Trimming removed 3 bases from V and 0 bases from J, with 4 bases in between. The DNA read from the CDR3 is TGCGCCAGCAGCTCAGGCTCCTACGAG. Translated, it gives CASSSGSYE. The whole CDR3 sequence reads CASSSGSYEQYF.

About this clone itself: The CDR3 end lies 3 residues beyond the end of the read and is filled in from the germline J gene. This chain connects TRBV2 to TRBJ2-1, with 12 bases fitting TRBD2. The CDR3 contains 16 residues. Germline trimming cut 1 base from V and 4 bases from J; bases unmatched to any gene: 2. Germline V gene data show CDR1 as SNHLY and CDR2 as FYNNEI. The CDR3 reads CASSEGLAGGYNEQFF. The CDR3 DNA, read in part, is TGTGCCAGCAGTGAAGGGCTAGCGGGGGGGTACAATGAG. The full variable domain, its missing parts supplied by reference TRBV2 and TRBJ2-1, is EPEVTQTPSHQVTQMGQEVILRCVPISNHLYFYWYRQILGQKVEFLVSFYNNEISEKSEIFDDQFSVERPDGSNFTLKIRSTKLEDSAMYFCASSEGLAGGYNEQFFGPGTRLTVL.

Turning to this clone: The read halts 3 residues ahead of the CDR3 end, with the missing end drawn from the germline J gene. The rearrangement joins TRBV5-6 to TRBJ2-1; 13 bases are shared with TRBD2. The CDR3 length is 15 residues. Germline assignment: CDR1 SGHDT and CDR2 YYEEEE. Unmatched junction bases numbered 4, after V lost 2 bases and J lost 8 bases. The DNA read from the CDR3 is TGTGCCAGCAGCTTAACTAGCGGGGGGGACTATGAG. Translation: CASSLTSGGDYE. The full CDR3 sequence reads CASSLTSGGDYEQFF.

CDR3 sequence: CASSEAGALGHNNEQFF. CDR3 DNA (partial): TGTGCCAGCAGTGAAGCAGGAGCCCTGGGACACAACAATGAG. The chain combines TRBV2 with TRBJ2-1, with D maybe TRBD1 (6 bases). The read halts 3 residues ahead of the CDR3 end, with the missing end drawn from the germline J gene. In germline, CDR1 is SNHLY, CDR2 FYNNEI. The CDR3 has 17 residues. Trimming took 0 bases from V and 5 from J, leaving 17 bases between them.

In the case of this clone: The read gets to within 3 residues of the CDR3 end, and the germline J gene fills in the rest. The chain is built from TRBV5-1 and TRBJ2-7; TRBD1 is a possible D gene (6 bases). Per the germline V gene, CDR1 is SGHRS and CDR2 is YFSETQ. CDR3 size: 15 residues. V lost 2 bases, J lost 4 bases, and 16 bases lay in between. Partial CDR3 DNA: TGCGCCAGCAGCTTCTGGACAGAGAATATTTACGAG. Encoded protein: CASSFWTENIYE. The whole CDR3 reads CASSFWTENIYEQYF.

This clone is labeled medium-sized based on frequency. The sequence runs out 3 residues before the end of the CDR3; the remainder is reconstructed from the germline J gene. The chain links TRBV11-2 to TRBJ1-6, with D hard to call. Germline V gene sequence: CDR1 SGHAT, CDR2 FQNNGV. V was trimmed by 3 bases and J by 7 bases, leaving 13 bases between them. The CDR3 consists of 15 residues. The sequenced part of the CDR3 DNA is TGTGCCAGCAGCTTCCGCGGGAGGCCAAATTCACCC. Its protein is CASSFRGRPNSP. The entire CDR3 sequence reads CASSFRGRPNSPLHF. Full variable domain (outside the CDR3, taken from reference TRBV11-2 and TRBJ1-6): EAGVAQSPRYKIIEKRQSVAFWCNPISGHATLYWYQQILGQGPKLLIQFQNNGVVDDSQLPKDRFSAERLKGVDSTLKIQPAKLEDSAVYLCASSFRGRPNSPLHFGNGTRLTVT.

With respect to this clone: The sequenced fragment ends 3 residues before the CDR3 boundary, so the rest is inferred from the germline J gene. This chain links TRBV7-9 with TRBJ1-2; 8 bases agree with TRBD1. The germline CDR1 and CDR2 sequences are SEHNR and FQNEAQ (reference sequence). V gave up 5 bases and J gave up 3 bases; unmatched junction bases: 5. This CDR3 spans 14 amino acids. Here the CDR3 reads CASSPPGQDYGYTF. CDR3 bases read: TGTGCCAGCAGCCCACCGGGACAGGACTATGGC.

On this clone itself: Read sequence stops 3 residues before the CDR3 end, and the germline J gene provides the missing end. The chain links TRBV11-2 to TRBJ1-2; weak D call: TRBD1 (5 bases). Between the trimmed V and J ends, which lost 10 bases and 5 bases, there was a span of 23 bases. CDR1 and CDR2 (germline): SGHAT, FQNNGV. The CDR3 spans 15 residues. The sequenced CDR3 bases are TGTGCCACCACAAGGACGGCCGAGGGGTCGTATGGC. Protein: CATTRTAEGSYG. The entire CDR3 sequence reads CATTRTAEGSYGYTF.

As for this clone: The read stops 3 residues short of the end of the CDR3; the missing end is completed from the germline J gene. The rearrangement uses TRBV9 and TRBJ2-3, with 9 bases lining up with TRBD1. Germline assignment: CDR1 SGDLS and CDR2 YYNGEE. The CDR3 runs 14 residues. Losses at the gene ends were 4 bases for V and 7 bases for J; bases not matched to a gene: 7. CDR3 loop: CASSKDRGGYTQYF. CDR3 bases read: TGTGCCAGCAGCAAGGACAGGGGAGGGTATACG. The whole variable domain, filled in from reference TRBV9 and TRBJ2-3, reads DSGVTQTPKHLITATGQRVTLRCSPRSGDLSVYWYQQSLDQGLQFLIQYYNGEERAKGNILERFSAQQFPDLHSELNLSSLELGDSALYFCASSKDRGGYTQYFGPGTRLTVL.